A selection of T cell receptor beta chains follows, all from one sample in a study of beta chain features in type 1 diabetes. Profiled with immunoSEQ multiplex PCR; TCRdb holds only in-frame clones, not every one. Counted here are around 250,000 clones, around 68% occurring once; the ten biggest clones make up around 0.05%. Sequenced input: naive CD4+ T cells from blood. All receptors derive from a man aged 25-45 years in good health. Both conserved end residues are part of each CDR3. The order of the fields is J gene, clone size, D gene, V gene, CDR3 protein, CDR3 DNA. D genes are given only for firm matches. Clone size is given for some rows only: seen once, a few or many times, or a class if the clone is expanded.

TRBJ2-2 | . | . | TRBV30 | CAWSARSIKPFTGELFF | TGTGCCTGGAGTGCAAGGTCAATTAAACCCTTCACCGGGGAGCTGTTTTTT
TRBJ1-4 | . | . | TRBV7-2 | CASSPPGTRSEKLFF | TGTGCCAGCAGCCCTCCCGGGACCCGCTCTGAAAAACTGTTTTTT
TRBJ2-1 | . | . | TRBV29-1 | CSVVSGSAYNEQFF | TGCAGCGTTGTTTCCGGAAGTGCCTACAATGAGCAGTTCTTC
TRBJ2-7 | . | TRBD1 | TRBV5-1 | CASSFQQGAREQYF | TGCGCCAGCAGCTTCCAACAGGGGGCCCGCGAGCAGTACTTC
TRBJ2-4 | . | . | TRBV5-1 | CASSFEGVLAKNIQYF | TGCGCCAGCAGCTTCGAGGGGGTTCTAGCCAAAAACATTCAGTACTTC
TRBJ2-1 | . | TRBD2 | TRBV9 | CASSRTSGTSYNEQFF | TGTGCCAGCAGTAGGACTAGCGGAACATCCTACAATGAGCAGTTCTTC
TRBJ2-7 | . | TRBD2 | TRBV30 | CAWRLSLAGDEQYF | TGTGCCTGGAGGTTGTCACTAGCGGGGGACGAGCAGTACTTC
TRBJ2-1 | . | TRBD2 | TRBV27 | CASTRVGTSGGRHNEQFF | TGTGCCAGCACTAGGGTTGGGACTAGCGGGGGTCGCCACAATGAGCAGTTCTTC
TRBJ1-1 | few | . | TRBV29-1 | CSVDPDLNTEAFF | TGCAGCGTTGACCCAGATCTGAACACTGAAGCTTTCTTT
TRBJ1-1 | . | . | TRBV29-1 | CSVARQQDTEAFF | TGCAGCGTCGCTAGGCAGCAGGACACTGAAGCTTTCTTT
TRBJ2-5 | . | . | TRBV2 | CASTKPPETQYF | TGTGCCAGCACAAAACCACCGGAGACCCAGTACTTC
TRBJ2-2 | . | TRBD1 | TRBV30 | CAWLYRTGVSGELFF | TGTGCCTGGTTGTACCGGACAGGGGTCAGCGGGGAGCTGTTTTTT
TRBJ2-5 | . | TRBD1 | TRBV5-1 | CASSSYDGQGAETQYF | TGCGCCAGCAGTTCTTATGACGGACAGGGGGCTGAGACCCAGTACTTC
TRBJ2-3 | . | TRBD1 | TRBV20-1 | CSGGGADTQYF | TGCAGTGGAGGGGGCGCAGATACGCAGTATTTT
TRBJ2-1 | once | . | TRBV6-5 | CASSRTYNEQFF | TGTGCCAGCAGTCGAACCTACAATGAGCAGTTCTTC
TRBJ2-7 | . | TRBD2 | TRBV7-2 | CASSTGLAGDEQYF | TGTGCCAGCAGCACGGGACTAGCGGGAGACGAGCAGTACTTC
TRBJ1-5 | . | TRBD1 | TRBV30 | CAWSRGIQPQHF | TGTGCCTGGAGCAGGGGGATTCAGCCCCAGCATTTT
TRBJ2-3 | . | . | TRBV2 | CASSEEVVNTDTQYF | TGTGCCAGCAGTGAAGAGGTAGTCAACACAGATACGCAGTATTTT
TRBJ2-7 | . | . | TRBV29-1 | CSVRGSYEQYF | TGCAGCGTACGTGGCTCCTACGAGCAGTACTTC
TRBJ2-1 | . | . | TRBV5-1 | CASTLGAFSYNEQFF | TGCGCCAGCACCTTGGGGGCATTCTCCTACAATGAGCAGTTCTTC
TRBJ2-5 | . | TRBD2 | TRBV13 | CASSTLSWGLAEETQYF | TGTGCCAGCAGCACCCTGAGCTGGGGACTAGCGGAAGAGACCCAGTACTTC
TRBJ2-5 | . | TRBD2 | TRBV28 | CASSLFLAGVAETQYF | TGTGCCAGCAGTTTATTTCTAGCGGGAGTGGCAGAGACCCAGTACTTC
TRBJ2-5 | few | . | TRBV30 | CAWSLTGQVETQYF | TGTGCCTGGAGTTTGACGGGCCAAGTGGAGACCCAGTACTTC
TRBJ2-3 | few | . | TRBV30 | CAWSVSGRDTQYF | TGTGCCTGGAGTGTATCGGGCCGTGATACGCAGTATTTT
TRBJ2-1 | . | TRBD2 | TRBV9 | CASSAQLAGSYNEQFF | TGTGCCAGCAGCGCCCAACTAGCGGGGTCCTACAATGAGCAGTTCTTC
TRBJ1-2 | . | . | TRBV20-1 | CSATGQFGYTF | TGCAGTGCTACAGGACAGTTTGGCTACACCTTC
TRBJ2-1 | . | . | TRBV25-1 | CASRETGENEQFF | TGTGCCAGCAGAGAGACTGGGGAAAATGAGCAGTTCTTC
TRBJ1-4 | few | . | TRBV29-1 | CSVVSTGRPNEKLFF | TGCAGCGTTGTATCAACGGGCAGGCCTAATGAAAAACTGTTTTTT
TRBJ2-7 | . | . | TRBV10-3 | CAISEGIEQYF | TGTGCCATCAGTGAGGGGATCGAGCAGTACTTC
TRBJ2-5 | . | . | TRBV5-1 | CASSLGVAGRREETQYF | TGCGCCAGCAGCTTGGGAGTCGCGGGACGAAGAGAAGAGACCCAGTACTTC
TRBJ2-3 | . | . | TRBV30 | CAWSVQEGADTQYF | TGTGCCTGGAGTGTACAAGAGGGAGCAGATACGCAGTATTTT
TRBJ2-3 | . | . | TRBV5-4 | CASSADSSSTDTQYF | TGTGCCAGCAGCGCGGACAGTTCTAGCACAGATACGCAGTATTTT